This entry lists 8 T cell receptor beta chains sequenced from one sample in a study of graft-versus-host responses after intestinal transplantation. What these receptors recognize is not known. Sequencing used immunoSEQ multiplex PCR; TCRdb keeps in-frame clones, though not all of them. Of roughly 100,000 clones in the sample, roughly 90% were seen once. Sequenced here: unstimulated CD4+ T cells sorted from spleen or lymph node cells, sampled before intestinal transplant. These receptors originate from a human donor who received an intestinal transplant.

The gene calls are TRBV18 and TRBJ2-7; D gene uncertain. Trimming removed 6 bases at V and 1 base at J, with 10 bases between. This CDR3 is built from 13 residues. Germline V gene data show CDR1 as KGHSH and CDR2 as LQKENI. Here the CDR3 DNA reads TGTGCCAGCTCCCCCGAGCAGTCCTACGAGCAGTACTTC. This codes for CASSPEQSYEQYF.

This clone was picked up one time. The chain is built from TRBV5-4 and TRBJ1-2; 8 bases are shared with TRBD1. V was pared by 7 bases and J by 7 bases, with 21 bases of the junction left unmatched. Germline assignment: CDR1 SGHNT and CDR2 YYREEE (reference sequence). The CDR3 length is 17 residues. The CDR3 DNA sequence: TGTGCCAGCGGCCGGGGGTCAGGGGGCGGCTATTCGGGTGGCTACACCTTC. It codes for CASGRGSGGGYSGGYTF.

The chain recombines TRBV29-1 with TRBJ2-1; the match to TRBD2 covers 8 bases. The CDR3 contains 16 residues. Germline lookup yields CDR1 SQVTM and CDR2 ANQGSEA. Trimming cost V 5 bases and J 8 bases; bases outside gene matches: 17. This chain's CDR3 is CSVPKGRRGAVDEQFF. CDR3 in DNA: TGCAGCGTTCCAAAGGGGCGGCGGGGGGCCGTGGATGAGCAGTTCTTC.

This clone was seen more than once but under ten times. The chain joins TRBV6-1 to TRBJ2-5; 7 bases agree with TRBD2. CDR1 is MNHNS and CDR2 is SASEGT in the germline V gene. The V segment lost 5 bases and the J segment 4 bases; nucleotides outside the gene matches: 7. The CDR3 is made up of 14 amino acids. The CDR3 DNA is TGTGCCAGCAGTCCAGCGGGACGGTCAGAGACCCAGTACTTC. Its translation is CASSPAGRSETQYF.

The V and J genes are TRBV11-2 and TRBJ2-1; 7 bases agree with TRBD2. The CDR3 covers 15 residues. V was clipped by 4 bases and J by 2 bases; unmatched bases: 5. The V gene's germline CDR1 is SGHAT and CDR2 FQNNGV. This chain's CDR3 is CASSYLAATYNEQFF. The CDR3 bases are TGTGCCAGCAGCTATCTAGCGGCTACCTACAATGAGCAGTTCTTC.

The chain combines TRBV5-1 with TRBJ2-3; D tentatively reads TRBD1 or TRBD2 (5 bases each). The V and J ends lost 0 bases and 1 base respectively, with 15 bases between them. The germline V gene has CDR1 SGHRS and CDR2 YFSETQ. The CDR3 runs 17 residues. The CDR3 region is CASSLGTRLGGTDTQYF. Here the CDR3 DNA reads TGCGCCAGCAGCTTGGGGACACGGCTGGGGGGCACAGATACGCAGTATTTT.

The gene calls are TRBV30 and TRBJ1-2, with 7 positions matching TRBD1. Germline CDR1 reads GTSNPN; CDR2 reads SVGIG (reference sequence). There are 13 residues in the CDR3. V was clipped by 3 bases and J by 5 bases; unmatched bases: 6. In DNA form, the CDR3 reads TGTGCCTGGAGCGACAGGGTCGGGTATGGCTACACCTTC. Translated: CAWSDRVGYGYTF. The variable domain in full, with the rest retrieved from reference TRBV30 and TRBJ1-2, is SQTIHQWPATLVQPVGSPLSLECTVEGTSNPNLYWYRQAAGRGLQLLFYSVGIGQISSEVPQNLSASRPQDRQFILSSKKLLLSDSGFYLCAWSDRVGYGYTFGSGTRLTVV.

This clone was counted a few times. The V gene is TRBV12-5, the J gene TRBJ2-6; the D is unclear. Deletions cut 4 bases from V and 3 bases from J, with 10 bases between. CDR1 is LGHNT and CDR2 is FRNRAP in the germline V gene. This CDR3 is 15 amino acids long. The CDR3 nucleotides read TGTGCTAGTGGTTCGTCCGCCGGTGGGGCCAACGTCCTGACTTTC. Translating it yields CASGSSAGGANVLTF.